The 21 T cell receptor beta chains below all came from one sample that was sequenced in a study of shared clonotypes between healthy human individuals. Produced via immunoSEQ multiplex PCR; TCRdb's table is partial and in-frame only. The sample consists of fewer than 850,000 clones, about 96% of them appearing once. Cells designated naive CD8 were CD45RO-negative and were positively selected for CCR7, with terminally differentiated effector memory CD45RA+ cells excluded. The sequenced sample was naive CD8+ T cells sorted from blood. The receptors were gathered from a man younger than 45 in good health.

The chain has TRBV6-1 and TRBJ1-1; D is undetermined. The V gene's germline CDR1 is MNHNS and CDR2 SASEGT. This CDR3 is 12 amino acids long. The V gene lost 0 bases and the J gene lost 6 bases, with 5 bases spanning the gap. CDR3 protein: CASSEAFAEAFF. In nucleotides, the CDR3 is TGTGCCAGCAGTGAAGCGTTCGCTGAAGCTTTCTTT.

This rearrangement joins TRBV14 to TRBJ2-3; D is perhaps TRBD2 (6 bases). This CDR3 is 20 amino acids long. Germline V gene lookup returns CDR1 SGHDN and CDR2 FVKESK. Deletions cut 0 bases from V and 0 bases from J, with 22 bases between. DNA of the CDR3: TGTGCCAGCAGCCAAGAGAAGGATGATTTGACGCGGGATAGCACAGATACGCAGTATTTT. It encodes CASSQEKDDLTRDSTDTQYF.

This chain connects TRBV27 to TRBJ2-7; weak D call: TRBD2 (5 bases). The CDR3 runs 16 residues. The germline V gene encodes CDR1 MNHEY and CDR2 SMNVEV (reference sequence). V shed 5 bases and J shed 3 bases, with 20 bases lying between them. The chain's CDR3 is CASSARAGLNRYEQYF. CDR3 nucleotide sequence: TGTGCCAGCAGTGCACGTGCCGGACTCAACCGCTACGAGCAGTACTTC.

Of note for this clone: The same CDR3 also results from other DNA sequences found in this sample. The rearrangement links TRBV27 to TRBJ2-1; D uncertain. The V end was cut by 6 bases, the J end by 4 bases, with 4 bases between. CDR3 size: 11 residues. Germline V gene data show CDR1 as MNHEY and CDR2 as SMNVEV (reference sequence). The chain's CDR3 is CASRAYNEQFF. CDR3 sequence (DNA): TGTGCCAGCAGAGCGTACAATGAGCAGTTCTTC.

In this sample, this clone turned up once. The gene calls are TRBV28 and TRBJ2-7, with D unresolved. The CDR3 is 12 residues long. Germline lookup yields CDR1 MDHEN and CDR2 SYDVKM. Trimming stripped 2 bases from V and 6 bases from J, with 8 bases between. CDR3: CASSLPEIEQYF. For the CDR3, the DNA is TGTGCCAGCAGTTTACCAGAGATCGAGCAGTACTTC.

The rearrangement uses TRBV5-4 and TRBJ2-7, with 11 bases lining up with TRBD2. CDR1 and CDR2 from the germline V gene are SGHNT and YYREEE (reference sequence). The V segment lost 4 bases and the J segment 1 base; nucleotides outside the gene matches: 13. CDR3 length equals 18 residues. CDR3 in amino acids: CASSPFTSGSLLSYEQYF. DNA for the CDR3: TGTGCCAGCAGCCCTTTTACTAGCGGGAGTTTGCTATCCTACGAGCAGTACTTC. The full variable domain, rest sourced from reference TRBV5-4 and TRBJ2-7, is ETGVTQSPTHLIKTRGQQVTLRCSSQSGHNTVSWYQQALGQGPQFIFQYYREEENGRGNFPPRFSGLQFPNYSSELNVNALELDDSALYLCASSPFTSGSLLSYEQYFGPGTRLTVT.

The chain carries TRBV15 and TRBJ2-1; 8 bases line up with TRBD2. From germline, CDR1 is LNHNV and CDR2 YYDKDF (reference sequence). The CDR3 has 16 amino acids. The trim removed 3 bases at V and 0 bases at J, leaving 4 bases unmatched. Here the CDR3 DNA reads TGTGCCACCAGCAGCCTAGCGGGTCCCTCCTACAATGAGCAGTTCTTC. As protein: CATSSLAGPSYNEQFF.

The J gene is TRBJ2-5, the V gene TRBV6-6; weak D call: TRBD2 (5 bases). The germline V gene has CDR1 MNHNY and CDR2 SVGAGI (reference sequence). Between the trimmed V and J ends, which lost 6 bases and 5 bases, there was a span of 16 bases. The CDR3 covers 14 residues. CDR3: CASSYIGRGETQYF. DNA for the CDR3: TGTGCCAGCAGCTATATCGGACGAGGGGAGACCCAGTACTTC.

The chain is built from TRBV10-1 and TRBJ2-5, with a weak D call TRBD1 (5 bases). The germline V gene has CDR1 WNHNN and CDR2 SYGVQD (reference sequence). CDR3 size: 16 residues. The V and J ends lost 0 bases and 4 bases respectively, with 15 bases between them. CDR3 nucleotides: TGCGCCAGCAGTGAGTCGATTGGGGCCCAAAGAGAGACCCAGTACTTC. Protein: CASSESIGAQRETQYF.

The chain combines TRBV18 with TRBJ1-5, with D possibly being TRBD1 (5 bases). V lost 4 bases and J 7 bases, leaving 17 bases between the germline ends. The CDR3 has 15 amino acids. Germline CDR1 and CDR2: KGHSH and LQKENI. The CDR3 sequence is CASSLVVGVGQPQHF. The DNA of the CDR3 is TGTGCCAGCTCACTTGTGGTAGGGGTAGGGCAGCCCCAGCATTTT.

This clone was recorded once. This chain joins TRBV4-1 and TRBJ2-2, with 7 positions matching TRBD2. Germline CDR1 is MGHRA and CDR2 is YSYEKL. This CDR3 spans 17 amino acids. Germline trimming cut 2 bases from V and 4 bases from J; bases unmatched to any gene: 10. The CDR3 sequence is CASSQREGVAATGELFF. DNA for the CDR3: TGCGCCAGCAGCCAAAGGGAGGGTGTAGCCGCCACCGGGGAGCTGTTTTTT.

The V call is TRBV12-5, the J call TRBJ1-5; D is ambiguous. Germline-derived CDR1 and CDR2 are LGHNT and FRNRAP. The CDR3 consists of 12 residues. V was trimmed by 7 bases and J by 5 bases, leaving 9 bases between them. In DNA form, the CDR3 reads TGTGCTAGTGCCGACCGGGATCAGCCCCAGCATTTT. Its protein product is CASADRDQPQHF.

The rearrangement uses TRBV6-1 and TRBJ2-1; D remains unclear. CDR3 length equals 14 residues. V gave up 3 bases and J gave up 4 bases, with 10 bases separating them. Germline lookup yields CDR1 MNHNS and CDR2 SASEGT. The CDR3 nucleotides read TGTGCCAGCAGTGAGGCCAAAGGGTACAATGAGCAGTTCTTC. Translating gives CASSEAKGYNEQFF.

V usage is TRBV27 and J usage is TRBJ2-6; 9 bases match TRBD1. Germline-derived CDR1 and CDR2 are MNHEY and SMNVEV (reference sequence). The CDR3 extends over 20 amino acids. J gave up 1 base and V 5 bases, and 15 bases lay outside the gene matches. CDR3 sequence: CASSEVPRDRALSGANVLTF. The CDR3 DNA reads as TGTGCCAGCAGTGAGGTTCCCCGGGACAGGGCGTTATCTGGGGCCAACGTCCTGACTTTC. Using reference TRBV27 and TRBJ2-6 for the parts outside the CDR3, the full variable domain is EAQVTQNPRYLITVTGKKLTVTCSQNMNHEYMSWYRQDPGLGLRQIYYSMNVEVTDKGDVPEGYKVSRKEKRNFPLILESPSPNQTSLYFCASSEVPRDRALSGANVLTFGAGSRLTVL.

CDR3 bases: TGCAGCGTTGAACAGGGTCGACAGGGGGCATTCACAGATACGCAGTATTTT. Protein sequence: CSVEQGRQGAFTDTQYF. This sequence joins TRBV29-1 and TRBJ2-3; TRBD1 matches at 10 bases. The J segment lost 2 bases and the V segment lost 2 bases, leaving 10 bases of the junction unmatched. This CDR3 comprises 17 residues. Germline CDR1 is SQVTM and CDR2 is ANQGSEA.

Written as DNA, the CDR3 is TGCGCCAGCAGCTTAGCGGGGACAGGCGAGCAGTACTTC. Protein product: CASSLAGTGEQYF. This chain joins TRBV5-1 and TRBJ2-7; maybe TRBD1 (8 bases). The CDR3 runs 13 residues. Trimming cost V 2 bases and J 6 bases, with 12 bases left between them. Germline V gene lookup returns CDR1 SGHRS and CDR2 YFSETQ. The full variable domain, in which reference TRBV5-1 and TRBJ2-7 provide the parts outside the CDR3, is KAGVTQTPRYLIKTRGQQVTLSCSPISGHRSVSWYQQTPGQGLQFLFEYFSETQRNKGNFPGRFSGRQFSNSRSEMNVSTLELGDSALYLCASSLAGTGEQYFGPGTRLTVT.

J is TRBJ2-5 and V is TRBV6-5, with a weak D call TRBD1 (7 bases). The germline CDR1 and CDR2 sequences are MNHEY and SVGAGI. The CDR3 is 13 residues long. V was trimmed by 8 bases and J by 5 bases, leaving 15 bases between them. CDR3 protein: CASHRGGWETQYF. The DNA of the CDR3 is TGTGCCAGCCACAGGGGAGGTTGGGAGACCCAGTACTTC.

The V and J genes are TRBV27 and TRBJ2-7; no definite D call. The CDR3 spans 14 residues. V lost 8 bases to trimming and J lost 0 bases, with 14 bases between them. CDR1 MNHEY and CDR2 SMNVEV come from the germline V gene (reference sequence). The CDR3 DNA reads TGTGCCAGCGGCCGCGGACCTAGCTCCTACGAGCAGTACTTC. It is translated as CASGRGPSSYEQYF.

J is TRBJ1-1 and V is TRBV7-9; TRBD1 aligns across 12 bases. The CDR3 spans 18 residues. The trim removed 2 bases at V and 5 bases at J, leaving 12 bases unmatched. The V gene's germline CDR1 is SEHNR and CDR2 FQNEAQ (reference sequence). The CDR3 DNA sequence: TGTGCCAGCAGCTTAACTCCCGGGACAGGGGGCCTTTTGACTGAAGCTTTCTTT. As protein: CASSLTPGTGGLLTEAFF.

This chain links TRBV30 with TRBJ2-1; no firm D call. The germline V gene encodes CDR1 GTSNPN and CDR2 SVGIG (reference sequence). The CDR3 runs to 13 residues. The V end lost 4 bases, the J end lost 0 bases, and 7 bases lay between the germline ends. The CDR3 nucleotides read TGTGCCTGGACACCTAGCTCCTACAATGAGCAGTTCTTC. Protein sequence: CAWTPSSYNEQFF.

The rearrangement links TRBV27 to TRBJ2-3, with D unresolved. The CDR3 loop spans 14 amino acids. The germline gives CDR1 MNHEY, CDR2 SMNVEV (reference sequence). The V and J ends lost 2 bases and 0 bases respectively, with 6 bases between them. The CDR3 loop is CASSLMSSTDTQYF. The CDR3 coding sequence is TGTGCCAGCAGTTTAATGTCCAGCACAGATACGCAGTATTTT.